This T cell receptor (beta chain) was identified in a study of cytomegalovirus exposure and HLA in healthy donors. The CDR3 sequence is 15 residues long. The V and J ends lost 4 bases and 5 bases, in that order; junction bases with no gene match: 9. Germline CDR1 is SGHTA and CDR2 is FQGNSA. PCR primers comprised 60 Vbeta and 13 Jbeta primers. Using immunoSEQ multiplex PCR, the repertoire was profiled, and TCRdb retains in-frame clones only, with some absent. The profile shows some 140,000 clones, 80% of them singletons. The sequenced material came from PBMCs. This TCR came from a man aged 25-45 years in good health and CMV-seronegative. The rearrangement uses TRBV7-2 and TRBJ2-5, with 8 bases matching TRBD1. The DNA for the CDR3 is TGTGCCAGCAGCTCACGGACAGGGTCAGGGGAGACCCAGTACTTC. This translates into CASSSRTGSGETQYF.